The 27 T cell receptor beta chains presented below share a single source sample, sequenced in a study of cytomegalovirus exposure and HLA in healthy donors. The primer mix had 60 Vbeta and 13 Jbeta primers. Clones were read by immunoSEQ multiplex PCR, and TCRdb kept only the in-frame ones, dropping some. The sample lists around 150,000 clones; around 77% were seen once. The specimen was PBMCs. These receptors were collected from a woman in her thirties or forties in good health and CMV-seronegative.

This sequence joins TRBV5-3 and TRBJ2-7; 8 bases agree with TRBD1. TRBV5-3 is marked as an open reading frame, function uncertain. The junction had 15 bases not matched to a gene; V was cut back by 4 bases and J by 3 bases. CDR3 length equals 17 residues. This CDR3 is CARSLVETGTGIYEQYF. The CDR3 DNA reads TGTGCCAGAAGCCTGGTAGAGACCGGGACAGGAATCTACGAGCAGTACTTC.

The chain carries TRBV6-1 and TRBJ1-2; D remains ambiguous. Trimming took off 1 base at V and 0 bases at J, with 12 bases between the two ends. Germline CDR1 reads MNHNS; CDR2 reads SASEGT. This CDR3 is 16 amino acids long. Here the CDR3 DNA reads TGTGCCAGCAGTGAAGGCCCAGGCTCTGCTAACTATGGCTACACCTTC. Its translation is CASSEGPGSANYGYTF.

The chain has TRBV7-9 and TRBJ2-5, with 8 bases matching TRBD1. V gave up 0 bases and J gave up 5 bases; unmatched junction bases: 11. This CDR3 contains 17 residues. Germline CDR1 is SEHNR and CDR2 is FQNEAQ (reference sequence). CDR3 in amino acids: CASSLAPGAGGWETQYF. The CDR3, as DNA: TGTGCCAGCAGCTTAGCGCCGGGCGCAGGGGGCTGGGAGACCCAGTACTTC.

The chain joins TRBV5-6 to TRBJ1-2, with D possibly matching TRBD1 (5 bases). V was pared by 1 base and J by 5 bases, with 12 bases between. CDR1 and CDR2 (germline): SGHDT, YYEEEE. The CDR3 sequence is 14 residues long. The CDR3 reads CASSLSDSLYGYTF. For the CDR3, the DNA is TGTGCCAGCAGCTTGAGCGACAGTCTTTATGGCTACACCTTC.

V and J are TRBV30 and TRBJ2-7; a weak D match, TRBD1 (5 bases). Trimming removed 3 bases from V and 4 bases from J, with 16 bases in between. CDR3 length equals 14 residues. From germline, CDR1 is GTSNPN and CDR2 SVGIG (reference sequence). CDR3 amino acids: CAWRRGGVGYEQYF. The CDR3 DNA reads TGTGCCTGGAGAAGGGGTGGGGTTGGGTACGAGCAGTACTTC.

V and J are TRBV27 and TRBJ2-3, with 12 bases aligning to TRBD2. V was pared by 3 bases and J by 2 bases, with 3 bases of the junction left unmatched. The CDR3 length is 16 residues. Germline V gene data show CDR1 as MNHEY and CDR2 as SMNVEV (reference sequence). The DNA of the CDR3 is TGTGCCAGCAGTTTGCGGACTAGCGGGGCCACAGATACGCAGTATTTT. As protein: CASSLRTSGATDTQYF.

The chain joins TRBV5-1 to TRBJ1-2, with D possibly being TRBD1 (6 bases). The CDR3 is made up of 14 amino acids. Trimming pared 0 bases from V and 7 bases from J, leaving 13 bases between. Germline loops: CDR1 SGHRS, CDR2 YFSETQ. As DNA, the CDR3 is TGCGCCAGCAGCTTGGCTGGGGGGGCGCGTGGCTACACCTTC. Its translation: CASSLAGGARGYTF.

This rearrangement joins TRBV19 to TRBJ2-1; 9 nucleotides align to TRBD2. The germline V gene has CDR1 LNHDA and CDR2 SQIVND (reference sequence). V was pared by 3 bases and J by 12 bases, with 9 bases of the junction left unmatched. The CDR3 spans 14 residues. The CDR3 DNA follows: TGTGCCAGTAGTATTGGGATAGCGGGAGAATTGCAGTTCTTC. Translation gives CASSIGIAGELQFF. The full variable domain, completed using reference TRBV19 and TRBJ2-1, is DGGITQSPKYLFRKEGQNVTLSCEQNLNHDAMYWYRQDPGQGLRLIYYSQIVNDFQKGDIAEGYSVSREKKESFPLTVTSAQKNPTAFYLCASSIGIAGELQFFGPGTRLTVL.

This clone was found a few times. The chain recombines TRBV19 with TRBJ1-1, with TRBD1 matching 7 bases. V was pared by 11 bases and J by 3 bases, with 9 bases of the junction left unmatched. The CDR3 contains 13 residues. Germline V CDR1 and CDR2: LNHDA, SQIVND (reference sequence). The CDR3, as DNA: TGTGCCTCCACCCCCACAGGGGACACTGAAGCTTTCTTT. Translation gives CASTPTGDTEAFF.

The J gene is TRBJ1-2, the V gene TRBV6-5; no definite D call. CDR3 size: 16 residues. Germline CDR1 MNHEY, CDR2 SVGAGI. The V end lost 0 bases, the J end lost 4 bases, and 15 bases lay between the germline ends. DNA for the CDR3: TGTGCCAGCAGTTACTCGCCGGGGTCTTGGGGCTATGGCTACACCTTC. Its translation is CASSYSPGSWGYGYTF.

The rearrangement joins TRBV5-1 to TRBJ2-5, with 12 positions matching TRBD2. Per germline, CDR1 SGHRS and CDR2 YFSETQ. With 0 bases clipped from V and 5 bases from J, the junction kept 5 bases outside the gene matches. The CDR3 runs 16 residues. In DNA, the CDR3 is TGCGCCAGCAGCTTGGGGACTAGCGGGAACTATGAGACCCAGTACTTC. It yields the protein CASSLGTSGNYETQYF.

The chain is built from TRBV29-1 and TRBJ1-6; TRBD1 matches at 7 bases. V shed 4 bases, J shed 7 bases, and the junction held 7 bases outside the gene matches. There are 14 residues in the CDR3. CDR1 SQVTM and CDR2 ANQGSEA come from the germline V gene. The CDR3: CSVALRGQNSPLHF. The CDR3 bases are TGCAGCGTTGCCCTGAGGGGGCAAAATTCACCCCTCCACTTT.

The rearrangement uses TRBV7-8 and TRBJ2-7, with 8 positions matching TRBD2. V shed 1 base and J 1 base; nucleotides not matched to a gene: 3. This CDR3 contains 15 residues. Germline-derived CDR1 and CDR2 are SGHVS and FQNEAQ. The CDR3 here is CASSLVAGTSYEQYF. CDR3 DNA sequence: TGTGCCAGCAGCTTAGTAGCGGGGACTTCCTACGAGCAGTACTTC.

The V gene is TRBV5-6, the J gene TRBJ1-1; possible D gene TRBD1, 6 bases. Trimming left V 4 bases short and J 4 bases short, with 11 bases between. The V gene's germline CDR1 is SGHDT and CDR2 YYEEEE. The CDR3 has 13 residues. CDR3 sequence reads: CASSPRGGTEAFF. The CDR3 DNA follows: TGTGCCAGCAGCCCGCGAGGGGGCACTGAAGCTTTCTTT.

The rearrangement links TRBV6-1 to TRBJ2-2; 7 bases match TRBD2. The V and J ends lost 4 bases and 2 bases, in that order; junction bases with no gene match: 7. The CDR3 runs to 16 residues. Germline V gives CDR1 MNHNS, CDR2 SASEGT. CDR3 in DNA: TGTGCCAGCAGTGCCATGCCGGGACTAAACACCGGGGAGCTGTTTTTT. This gives the protein CASSAMPGLNTGELFF.

The chain combines TRBV5-1 with TRBJ1-1; D remains unclear. This CDR3 is built from 12 residues. V gave up 2 bases and J gave up 7 bases, with 9 bases separating them. Looked up from germline, CDR1 is SGHRS and CDR2 is YFSETQ. CDR3 in DNA: TGCGCCAGCAGCTTCGATGGGCTTGAAGCTTTCTTT. Translating it yields CASSFDGLEAFF.

The J gene is TRBJ2-1, the V gene TRBV27, with 9 bases aligning to TRBD1. Germline values: CDR1 MNHEY, CDR2 SMNVEV (reference sequence). V lost 7 bases to trimming and J lost 6 bases; unmatched junction nucleotides: 13. The CDR3 extends over 16 amino acids. The CDR3 region has the DNA TGTGCCAGCAATCACTTCCCGGGACAGGGCAGCAATGAGCAGTTCTTC. Its protein is CASNHFPGQGSNEQFF.

The CDR3 region has the DNA TGTGCCAGCAGTTTATCGCGGCTAGCGGGTTACAATGAGCAGTTCTTC. Its protein product is CASSLSRLAGYNEQFF. The chain combines TRBV27 with TRBJ2-1; 8 bases are a match to TRBD2. The J segment lost 4 bases and the V segment lost 0 bases, leaving 5 bases of the junction unmatched. This CDR3 contains 16 residues. CDR1 is MNHEY, CDR2 SMNVEV, per germline (reference sequence).

The chain couples TRBV2 to TRBJ1-5, with 8 bases that match TRBD1. This CDR3 comprises 14 residues. The germline V gene encodes CDR1 SNHLY and CDR2 FYNNEI. The junction had 8 bases not matched to a gene; V was cut back by 8 bases and J by 5 bases. The CDR3 DNA follows: TGTGCCAGCCGTGGGGTGACAGGGGATCAGCCCCAGCATTTT. It encodes CASRGVTGDQPQHF.

This clone appeared a single time. The V and J genes are TRBV27 and TRBJ1-1; D not certain. CDR3 length: 13 amino acids. V was trimmed by 2 bases and J by 5 bases, leaving 9 bases between them. Germline V lookup: CDR1 MNHEY, CDR2 SMNVEV (reference sequence). In DNA form, the CDR3 reads TGTGCCAGCAGTTTAGGGCGAGGGACTGAAGCTTTCTTT. Protein sequence: CASSLGRGTEAFF.

The chain recombines TRBV2 with TRBJ1-6, with D uncertain. V lost 3 bases and J lost 6, with 9 bases in between. CDR3 length: 14 amino acids. CDR1 is SNHLY and CDR2 is FYNNEI in the germline V gene. CDR3 in amino acids: CASSDGVANSPLHF. CDR3 DNA sequence: TGTGCCAGCAGTGACGGGGTGGCTAATTCACCCCTCCACTTT.

This rearrangement joins TRBV2 to TRBJ2-1, with D hard to call. CDR1 and CDR2 (germline): SNHLY, FYNNEI. There are 14 residues in the CDR3. The V end lost 7 bases, the J end lost 5 bases, and 15 bases lay between the germline ends. CDR3 sequence (DNA): TGTGCCAGCACGTCTAGGAGCTATGACAATGAGCAGTTCTTC. It specifies CASTSRSYDNEQFF.

The genes are TRBV5-1 and TRBJ2-7; D gene ambiguous. Germline V gene sequence: CDR1 SGHRS, CDR2 YFSETQ. V lost 1 base and J 5 bases, leaving 13 bases between the germline ends. The CDR3 extends over 14 amino acids. CDR3 sequence (DNA): TGCGCCAGCAGCTTGCCGACAAGTGGCGACGAGCAGTACTTC. Amino acid sequence: CASSLPTSGDEQYF.

The chain couples TRBV7-9 to TRBJ1-1; D is perhaps TRBD1 (5 bases). Trimming removed 5 bases at V and 0 bases at J, with 19 bases between. This CDR3 is 17 amino acids long. CDR1 is SEHNR and CDR2 is FQNEAQ in the germline V gene (reference sequence). This chain's CDR3 is CASSRLAGGSLNTEAFF. The CDR3 coding sequence is TGTGCCAGCAGCCGACTAGCGGGGGGTAGCCTGAACACTGAAGCTTTCTTT.

The chain recombines TRBV30 with TRBJ2-7; 9 nucleotides line up with TRBD1. This CDR3 contains 13 residues. Losses at the gene ends were 6 bases for V and 7 bases for J; bases not matched to a gene: 10. CDR1 and CDR2 from the germline V gene are GTSNPN and SVGIG (reference sequence). In DNA, the CDR3 is TGTGCCTGTTTCCGGGACAGGGCCAGGGAGCAGTACTTC. Its protein is CACFRDRAREQYF. Filled out from reference TRBV30 and TRBJ2-7, the complete variable domain reads SQTIHQWPATLVQPVGSPLSLECTVEGTSNPNLYWYRQAAGRGLQLLFYSVGIGQISSEVPQNLSASRPQDRQFILSSKKLLLSDSGFYLCACFRDRAREQYFGPGTRLTVT.

V is TRBV7-9 and J is TRBJ2-1; 10 nucleotides line up with TRBD2. The CDR3 runs to 15 residues. Germline V gene lookup returns CDR1 SEHNR and CDR2 FQNEAQ (reference sequence). V dropped 5 bases and J dropped 6; count of bases not matched to a gene: 7. CDR3 bases: TGTGCCAGCAGCCCGCCGGCTAGCGGGAGCAATGAGCAGTTCTTC. It encodes CASSPPASGSNEQFF.

This chain joins TRBV14 and TRBJ1-2, with a weak D call TRBD1 (5 bases). Germline values: CDR1 SGHDN, CDR2 FVKESK. V lost 0 bases and J 8 bases, leaving 16 bases between the germline ends. This CDR3 spans 15 amino acids. The CDR3 DNA follows: TGTGCCAGCAGCCAAGAAAGGGGACTCCCTAGGGGCTACACCTTC. Translating it yields CASSQERGLPRGYTF.